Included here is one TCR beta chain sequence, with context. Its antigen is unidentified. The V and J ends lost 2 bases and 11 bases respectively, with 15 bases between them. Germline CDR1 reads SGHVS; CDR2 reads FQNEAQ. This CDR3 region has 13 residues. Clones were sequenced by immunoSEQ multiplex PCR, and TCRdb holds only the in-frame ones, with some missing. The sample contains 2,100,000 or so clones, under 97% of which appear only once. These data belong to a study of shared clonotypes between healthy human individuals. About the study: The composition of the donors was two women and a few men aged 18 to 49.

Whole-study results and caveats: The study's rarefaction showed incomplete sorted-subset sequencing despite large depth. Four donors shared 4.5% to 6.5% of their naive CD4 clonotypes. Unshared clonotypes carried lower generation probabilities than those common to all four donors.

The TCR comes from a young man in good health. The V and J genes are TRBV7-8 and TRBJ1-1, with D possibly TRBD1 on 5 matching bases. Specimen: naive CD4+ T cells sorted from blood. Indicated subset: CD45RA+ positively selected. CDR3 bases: TGTGCCAGCAGCTTATTCGAGGAGGGGACGGCTTTCTTT. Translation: CASSLFEEGTAFF.